The next 22 T cell receptor beta chains were all read from a single sample in a study of cytomegalovirus exposure and HLA in healthy donors. Sequenced by immunoSEQ multiplex PCR; TCRdb stores in-frame clones only, minus some. The table records approximately 200,000 clones, 80% to 90% of them present only once. Sequenced: PBMCs. The source is a woman younger than 35 in good health and CMV-seronegative.

This clone was counted once. The chain links TRBV30 to TRBJ1-3; D not certain. The germline CDR1 and CDR2 sequences are GTSNPN and SVGIG (reference sequence). The CDR3 has 16 residues. V shed 4 bases and J shed 0 bases, with 16 bases lying between them. The CDR3 DNA follows: TGTGCCTGGACGGGGAGAGGACCCCGCTCTGGAAACACCATATATTTT. It specifies CAWTGRGPRSGNTIYF.

The V and J genes are TRBV2 and TRBJ2-2, with TRBD1 identical over 9 bases. The germline V gene encodes CDR1 SNHLY and CDR2 FYNNEI. CDR3 length: 16 residues. V dropped 4 bases and J dropped 5; count of bases not matched to a gene: 8. The CDR3 loop is CASSGGGQGVTGELFF. CDR3 in DNA: TGTGCCAGCAGTGGGGGGGGACAGGGTGTTACCGGGGAGCTGTTTTTT.

The chain employs TRBV5-5 and TRBJ2-7, with 7 positions matching TRBD1. Germline CDR1 is SGHKS and CDR2 is YYEKEE (reference sequence). The CDR3 sequence is 14 residues long. V dropped 0 bases and J dropped 2; count of bases not matched to a gene: 2. CDR3 nucleotides: TGTGCCAGCAGCTTGGGGCAGGGGGCCTACGAGCAGTACTTC. Protein: CASSLGQGAYEQYF. Full variable domain (rest looked up from reference TRBV5-5 and TRBJ2-7): DAGVTQSPTHLIKTRGQQVTLRCSPISGHKSVSWYQQVLGQGPQFIFQYYEKEERGRGNFPDRFSARQFPNYSSELNVNALLLGDSALYLCASSLGQGAYEQYFGPGTRLTVT.

The genes are TRBV28 and TRBJ1-1; TRBD1 agrees at 12 bases. The length of the CDR3 is 18 residues. The ends lost 6 bases at V and 0 bases at J; junction bases unmatched: 11. Germline values: CDR1 MDHEN, CDR2 SYDVKM. The CDR3 spells CASRQHWDRGPVNTEAFF. CDR3 nucleotide sequence: TGTGCCAGCAGACAACATTGGGACAGGGGGCCTGTGAACACTGAAGCTTTCTTT.

This clone came up once. V usage is TRBV7-8 and J usage is TRBJ2-1; TRBD2 is a possible D gene (6 bases). This CDR3 is built from 17 residues. V lost 4 bases and J 0 bases, leaving 16 bases between the germline ends. Germline V gene data show CDR1 as SGHVS and CDR2 as FQNEAQ. Written as DNA, the CDR3 is TGTGCCAGCAGCTCTCTTCCGCGGGGAAGCTCCTACAATGAGCAGTTCTTC. It encodes CASSSLPRGSSYNEQFF.

CDR3: CASSLTGRANEKLFF. Here the CDR3 DNA reads TGTGCCAGCAGCTTAACAGGGCGGGCTAATGAAAAACTGTTTTTT. The chain links TRBV7-9 to TRBJ1-4; TRBD1 might be the D (6 bases). This CDR3 contains 15 residues. V lost 2 bases, J lost 3 bases, and 10 bases lay in between. Germline CDR1 is SEHNR and CDR2 is FQNEAQ (reference sequence).

This chain uses TRBV30 with TRBJ1-5; D ambiguous. Germline-derived CDR1 and CDR2 are GTSNPN and SVGIG (reference sequence). CDR3 length: 14 amino acids. Trimming left V 0 bases short and J 1 base short, with 7 bases between. This CDR3 is CAWSVRRSNQPQHF. CDR3 nucleotides: TGTGCCTGGAGTGTAAGGCGGAGCAATCAGCCCCAGCATTTT.

The chain employs TRBV7-6 and TRBJ2-5; D gene ambiguous. This CDR3 contains 14 residues. The germline V gene encodes CDR1 SGHVS and CDR2 FNYEAQ. V lost 5 bases and J lost 1, with 11 bases in between. For the CDR3, the DNA is TGTGCCAGCAGCCCCTCAGGTCCCCAAGAGACCCAGTACTTC. This translates into CASSPSGPQETQYF.

The J gene is TRBJ2-7, the V gene TRBV5-1, with a possible D match to TRBD2 (5 bases). Germline values: CDR1 SGHRS, CDR2 YFSETQ. Trimming removed 4 bases from V and 0 bases from J, with 8 bases in between. The CDR3 length is 13 residues. The CDR3 DNA reads as TGCGCCAGCAGCCCCCGGGACTCCTACGAGCAGTACTTC. Translation gives CASSPRDSYEQYF.

The chain couples TRBV7-2 to TRBJ1-2; possibly TRBD1 for D (6 bases). This CDR3 spans 13 amino acids. In germline, CDR1 is SGHTA, CDR2 FQGNSA. The V end was cut by 9 bases, the J end by 7 bases, with 18 bases between. The CDR3 DNA reads TGTGCCAGTCGTCTTAACAGGGAAGGTGGCTACACCTTC. Translation gives CASRLNREGGYTF. Together with reference TRBV7-2 and TRBJ1-2, the CDR3 gives the full variable domain: GAGVSQSPSNKVTEKGKDVELRCDPISGHTALYWYRQSLGQGLEFLIYFQGNSAPDKSGLPSDRFSAERTGGSVSTLTIQRTQQEDSAVYLCASRLNREGGYTFGSGTRLTVV.

The V call is TRBV6-5, the J call TRBJ2-7; tentative D call: TRBD1 (6 bases). Germline V CDR1 and CDR2: MNHEY, SVGAGI. V was shortened by 7 bases and J by 5 bases, with 21 bases between the two germline ends. This CDR3 has 15 amino acids. CDR3 residues: CASMNRQGYPDEQYF. The CDR3, as DNA: TGTGCCAGCATGAACCGTCAGGGGTATCCGGACGAGCAGTACTTC.

The chain couples TRBV5-4 to TRBJ1-2; no clear D. The CDR3 covers 13 residues. Trimming cost V 0 bases and J 3 bases, with 6 bases left between them. In germline, CDR1 is SGHNT, CDR2 YYREEE (reference sequence). The CDR3 reads CASSLVADYGYTF. The CDR3 DNA reads as TGTGCCAGCAGCTTGGTGGCAGACTATGGCTACACCTTC. Complete variable domain (other parts from reference TRBV5-4 and TRBJ1-2): ETGVTQSPTHLIKTRGQQVTLRCSSQSGHNTVSWYQQALGQGPQFIFQYYREEENGRGNFPPRFSGLQFPNYSSELNVNALELDDSALYLCASSLVADYGYTFGSGTRLTVV.

This chain connects TRBV4-1 to TRBJ2-7; D gene uncertain. Germline assignment: CDR1 MGHRA and CDR2 YSYEKL. Trimming took off 0 bases at V and 6 bases at J, with 12 bases between the two ends. This CDR3 spans 14 amino acids. In nucleotides, the CDR3 is TGCGCCAGCAGCCAAGATTCTAGTTTCTCCGAGCAGTACTTC. Residues: CASSQDSSFSEQYF.

The V gene is TRBV29-1, the J gene TRBJ1-3; 9 bases fit TRBD1. J gave up 0 bases and V 4 bases, and 13 bases lay outside the gene matches. Germline loops: CDR1 SQVTM, CDR2 ANQGSEA. This CDR3 is 18 amino acids long. CDR3 amino acids: CSVAGTGLSRHSGNTIYF. The CDR3 DNA reads as TGCAGCGTTGCCGGGACAGGGTTAAGTAGGCACTCTGGAAACACCATATATTTT.

The chain combines TRBV5-1 with TRBJ2-1; D remains unclear. The CDR3 contains 12 residues. Germline V lookup: CDR1 SGHRS, CDR2 YFSETQ. Trimming stripped 1 base from V and 6 bases from J, with 5 bases between. The CDR3: CASSLTSNEQFF. In DNA, the CDR3 is TGCGCCAGCAGCTTGACCAGCAATGAGCAGTTCTTC.

The V and J genes are TRBV4-1 and TRBJ2-1; 7 nucleotides agree with TRBD2. Germline values: CDR1 MGHRA, CDR2 YSYEKL. With 4 bases clipped from V and 3 bases from J, the junction kept 15 bases outside the gene matches. The CDR3 is 18 residues long. The CDR3 DNA sequence: TGCGCCAGCAGCCCGCACCATACCCCTAGCGGAAGCTACAATGAGCAGTTCTTC. This translates into CASSPHHTPSGSYNEQFF.

V is TRBV5-6 and J is TRBJ1-1, with D possibly matching TRBD1 (6 bases). The CDR3 consists of 17 residues. The ends were cut back, 0 bases at V and 1 base at J, with 16 bases in the middle. Germline V lookup: CDR1 SGHDT, CDR2 YYEEEE. The CDR3 protein is CASSLGATGISNTEAFF. CDR3 bases: TGTGCCAGCAGCTTGGGGGCAACAGGGATCTCGAACACTGAAGCTTTCTTT. The complete variable domain, with remaining parts taken from reference TRBV5-6 and TRBJ1-1, reads DAGVTQSPTHLIKTRGQQVTLRCSPKSGHDTVSWYQQALGQGPQFIFQYYEEEERQRGNFPDRFSGHQFPNYSSELNVNALLLGDSALYLCASSLGATGISNTEAFFGQGTRLTVV.

The V call is TRBV6-6, the J call TRBJ1-5; 8 bases are a match to TRBD1. Germline V gives CDR1 MNHNY, CDR2 SVGAGI (reference sequence). The length of the CDR3 is 14 residues. J was trimmed by 9 bases and V by 2 bases; bases with no gene match: 6. The CDR3 bases are TGTGCCAGCAGTTACCTGGCAGGACAGGGGCCCCAGCATTTT. Translating gives CASSYLAGQGPQHF.

The chain employs TRBV4-2 and TRBJ2-5, with D hard to call. This CDR3 spans 17 amino acids. Trimming pared 1 base from V and 2 bases from J, leaving 17 bases between. Germline CDR1 LGHNA, CDR2 YNFKEQ. The CDR3 DNA follows: TGTGCCAGCAGCCAAGGATCAGCTGAGAGGTGGCAAGAGACCCAGTACTTC. Protein: CASSQGSAERWQETQYF.

This chain links TRBV29-1 with TRBJ2-3; maybe TRBD1 (5 bases). The CDR3 consists of 13 residues. V lost 5 bases, J lost 2 bases, and 11 bases lay in between. Germline CDR1 is SQVTM and CDR2 is ANQGSEA. The CDR3 is CSVQGHDTDTQYF. In DNA, the CDR3 is TGCAGCGTTCAGGGTCATGACACAGATACGCAGTATTTT.

A single count supports this clone. The chain has TRBV27 and TRBJ2-3; 9 bases map to TRBD2. Trimming took 3 bases from V and 4 from J; bases not matched to a gene: 8. CDR1 is MNHEY and CDR2 is SMNVEV in the germline V gene (reference sequence). The CDR3 contains 16 residues. The CDR3, as DNA: TGTGCCAGCAGTTTTGTTAGCGGGAGATGGGCAGATACGCAGTATTTT. This codes for CASSFVSGRWADTQYF.

This sequence joins TRBV10-2 and TRBJ2-1; 13 positions match TRBD2. Germline CDR1 reads WSHSY; CDR2 reads SAAADI. Losses at the gene ends were 7 bases for V and 7 bases for J; bases not matched to a gene: 7. The CDR3 sequence is 15 residues long. The CDR3 DNA sequence: TGCGCCAGCAAGATACTAGCGGGAGGGCGGAATGAGCAGTTCTTC. Amino acids: CASKILAGGRNEQFF.